The 14 T cell receptor beta chains listed next were all sequenced from one sample in a study of T-cell reconstitution after alpha-beta-depleted transplantation in children. The authors prepared the TCRbeta library with unique molecular identifiers. TCRdb re-called the PCR reads with MiXCR, one entry per CDR3 protein. The profile shows 280,000 or so distinct CDR3 sequences, approximately 10% of them singletons. Sample: peripheral blood, taken 180 days after TCRalphabeta/CD19-depleted stem cell transplant. All receptors derive from a male patient between 2 and 15 years old who had a stem cell transplant for chronic granulomatous disease, so the T cells may come from the graft donor.

This clonotype was counted at least ten times. J is TRBJ2-7 and V is TRBV12-3 or TRBV12-4; 10 bases match TRBD2. CDR3 length: 13 amino acids. V shed 2 bases and J 12 bases; nucleotides not matched to a gene: 7. CDR3 amino acids: CASSLLLAGHRYF. The DNA of the CDR3 is TGTGCCAGCAGTTTATTACTAGCGGGACACCGGTACTTC.

Points on this clonotype: Possible read error: a much larger clone is one base away. The rearrangement joins TRBV15 to TRBJ2-3; D remains ambiguous. Germline assignment: CDR1 LNHNV and CDR2 YYDKDF (reference sequence). This CDR3 comprises 13 residues. For the CDR3, the DNA is TGTGCCACCAGCAGAGATCGTTCCGATACGCGGTATTTT. Protein: CATSRDRSDTRYF.

A few counts support this clonotype. The chain recombines TRBV29-1 with TRBJ2-1; D possibly corresponds to TRBD1 (5 bases). V gave up 4 bases and J gave up 6 bases, with 7 bases separating them. This CDR3 has 11 residues. Germline CDR1 reads SQVTM; CDR2 reads ANQGSEA. The CDR3 region has the DNA TGCAGCGTTGCGACAGCCAATGAGCAGTTCTTC. Its translation is CSVATANEQFF.

Comments on this clonotype: A single base separates this from a much larger clone, so it may be a read error. J is TRBJ2-3 and V is TRBV20-1; TRBD2 is a possible D gene (6 bases). CDR3 length equals 17 residues. CDR1 is DFQATT and CDR2 is SNEGSKA in the germline V gene (reference sequence). CDR3 protein: CCARDPAGTFSTDTQYF. Here the CDR3 DNA reads TGCTGTGCTAGAGACCCGGCTGGGACTTTTAGCACAGATACGCAGTATTTT.

There are many counts of this clonotype. The rearrangement joins TRBV20-1 to TRBJ2-7, with TRBD2 matching over 11 bases. This CDR3 is 17 amino acids long. After removal of 6 bases from V and 2 bases from J, the junction contained 15 bases not matched to a gene. Germline V gene lookup returns CDR1 DFQATT and CDR2 SNEGSKA (reference sequence). The CDR3 sequence is CSARARGLAGIPYEQYF. The DNA for the CDR3 is TGCAGTGCACGTGCTCGCGGACTAGCGGGTATCCCCTACGAGCAGTACTTC.

Many counts were recorded for this clonotype. The V call is TRBV18, the J call TRBJ2-1; 8 bases line up with TRBD1. From germline, CDR1 is KGHSH and CDR2 LQKENI. V was pared by 2 bases and J by 7 bases, with 7 bases of the junction left unmatched. This CDR3 is 15 amino acids long. DNA for the CDR3: TGTGCCAGCTCACCATCCAGGACAGGGAAGAATGAGCAGTTCTTC. Its protein product is CASSPSRTGKNEQFF.

This clonotype was seen many times. The V and J genes are TRBV29-1 and TRBJ2-7; a weak D match, TRBD2 (7 bases). Trimming removed 6 bases at V and 2 bases at J, with 11 bases between. Germline CDR1 reads SQVTM; CDR2 reads ANQGSEA. The CDR3 loop spans 12 amino acids. CDR3 in amino acids: CSVSGGPYEQYF. The CDR3 bases are TGCAGCGTGTCCGGGGGGCCCTACGAGCAGTACTTC.

Details on this clonotype: It may be a read error: a sequence one base away is much more abundant. The V gene is TRBV28, the J gene TRBJ2-3; no firm D call. The DNA end favors TRBJ1-5, so the J call may be wrong. This CDR3 has 13 residues. The V gene's germline CDR1 is MDHEN and CDR2 SYDVKM. The CDR3 DNA reads TGTGCCAGCACCACTGTGGTGGCGAATACGCAGCATTTT. Translated: CASTTVVANTQHF.

This clonotype was recorded at least ten times. The chain couples TRBV20-1 to TRBJ2-7, with TRBD1 matching over 7 bases. This CDR3 has 13 amino acids. The V gene's germline CDR1 is DFQATT and CDR2 SNEGSKA (reference sequence). J gave up 2 bases and V 0 bases, and 1 base lay outside the gene matches. The CDR3, as DNA: TGCAGTGCTAGAGAGCAGGGGGCCTACGAGCAGTACTTC. As protein: CSAREQGAYEQYF.

This clonotype was counted at least ten times. This chain uses TRBV5-1 with TRBJ2-1; TRBD2 agrees at 7 bases. V lost 3 bases to trimming and J lost 4 bases; unmatched junction nucleotides: 7. CDR3 length equals 15 residues. Germline loops: CDR1 SGHRS, CDR2 YFSETQ. CDR3 loop: CASSWLAEIYNEQFF. The CDR3 bases are TGCGCCAGCAGCTGGCTAGCGGAAATATACAATGAGCAGTTCTTC.

This clonotype was counted at least ten times. The rearrangement uses TRBV12-3 or TRBV12-4 and TRBJ2-7, with TRBD1 identical over 7 bases. CDR3 length equals 15 residues. The V and J ends lost 3 bases and 1 base, in that order; junction bases with no gene match: 6. The DNA for the CDR3 is TGTGCCAGCAGTTTCCAAGCAGGGGGTTCCTACGAGCAGTACTTC. This translates into CASSFQAGGSYEQYF.

The sample holds many counts of this clonotype. The chain combines TRBV28 with TRBJ2-1; D is undetermined. This CDR3 spans 14 amino acids. Germline assignment: CDR1 MDHEN and CDR2 SYDVKM. Trimming cost V 6 bases and J 7 bases, with 16 bases left between them. Here the CDR3 DNA reads TGTGCCAGCAGATTAGGTGGGCTGGGGAATGAGCAGTTCTTC. Protein product: CASRLGGLGNEQFF.

This clonotype was counted ten times or more. This sequence joins TRBV5-1 and TRBJ2-7; D remains unclear. Trimming left V 3 bases short and J 2 bases short, with 3 bases between. Germline V gives CDR1 SGHRS, CDR2 YFSETQ. CDR3 size: 11 residues. The CDR3 loop is CASSSPYEQYF. The CDR3 DNA reads TGCGCCAGCAGCTCCCCCTACGAGCAGTACTTC.

This clonotype was counted only a few times. The chain links TRBV12-3 or TRBV12-4 to TRBJ2-7; TRBD2 matches at 7 bases. The trim removed 2 bases at V and 7 bases at J, leaving 8 bases unmatched. There are 14 residues in the CDR3. The CDR3 region has the DNA TGTGCCAGCAGTTTACGGACTAGTGGGCTGGAGCAGTACTTC. The encoded protein is CASSLRTSGLEQYF.